The rows below give T cell receptor beta chains drawn from one sample of a study of blood T cell repertoires in COVID-19. Produced via immunoSEQ multiplex PCR; TCRdb's table is partial and in-frame only. Among tens of thousands of clones, around 80% were seen once, and the ten largest hold approximately 6.7%. What was sequenced was peripheral blood. The receptors were gathered from a man aged 45-65 years with active or convalescent COVID-19. The CDR3 runs from the conserved cysteine through the conserved F or W. A D gene is named only where the DNA matches it firmly. Size is omitted from some rows. Given values are once, few, many or a class for expanded clones.

clone size,V gene,J gene,D gene,CDR3 DNA,CDR3 protein
NA,TRBV5-1,TRBJ2-7,TRBD1,TGCGCCAGCAGCTCCCATTTGGGACAGAGCTACGAGCAGTACTTC,CASSSHLGQSYEQYF
NA,TRBV19,TRBJ1-5,NA,TGTGCCAGTAGTAGACAGGAAGATCAGCCCCAGCATTTT,CASSRQEDQPQHF
NA,TRBV5-6,TRBJ2-3,NA,TGTGCCAGCAGCTTGAAGGGGGTACTAGATACGCAGTATTTT,CASSLKGVLDTQYF
once,TRBV5-8,TRBJ1-6,NA,TGTGCCAGCAGCTCCCGGTTGGGGAGATCACCCCTCCACTTT,CASSSRLGRSPLHF
NA,TRBV4-2,TRBJ2-3,TRBD2,TGTGCCAGCCGCCGGACAACTAGCGGGGCTAGCACAGATACGCAGTATTTT,CASRRTTSGASTDTQYF
NA,TRBV2,TRBJ2-1,TRBD2,TGTGCCACCCGGGGCGGGAGCGCCTACAATGAGCAGTTCTTC,CATRGGSAYNEQFF
few,TRBV5-1,TRBJ1-1,TRBD1,TGCGCCAGCAGCTTAACCGGGACAGGGAACACTGAAGCTTTCTTT,CASSLTGTGNTEAFF
NA,TRBV9,TRBJ2-5,NA,TGTGCCAGCAGCGGGGTCACAGGAGAGACCCAGTACTTC,CASSGVTGETQYF
once,TRBV5-1,TRBJ1-6,TRBD1,TGCGCCAGCAGCTTGGGACTCCTAGGGGGCCCCTATAATTCACCCCTCCACTTT,CASSLGLLGGPYNSPLHF
NA,TRBV7-2,TRBJ2-7,NA,TGTGCCAGCAGTTTGAGTGGGAGCTCCTACGAGCAGTACTTC,CASSLSGSSYEQYF
NA,TRBV7-9,TRBJ1-5,NA,TGTGCCAGCAGCCCGGAGGGGAACAATCAGCCCCAGCATTTT,CASSPEGNNQPQHF
once,TRBV5-1,TRBJ1-1,NA,TGCGCCAGCAGCGAGAGGCAGAACACTGAAGCTTTCTTT,CASSERQNTEAFF
NA,TRBV6-5,TRBJ2-7,NA,TGTGCCAGCAGCGAGGGGGATAATGGGTACGAGCAGTACTTC,CASSEGDNGYEQYF
NA,TRBV7-6,TRBJ2-3,TRBD2,TGTGCCAGCAGCTTAGGGGCTAGCGGGGCGAGCACAGATACGCAGTATTTT,CASSLGASGASTDTQYF
once,TRBV24-1,TRBJ2-5,NA,TGTGCCACCAGTGCCCCCGGAGTCCCGGAGGAGACCCAGTACTTC,CATSAPGVPEETQYF
NA,TRBV15,TRBJ2-2,TRBD1,TGTGCCACCAGCTTTCGACAGGGGTCTCACACCGGGGAGCTGTTTTTT,CATSFRQGSHTGELFF
NA,TRBV27,TRBJ1-6,NA,TGTGCCAGCAGTTTAAATCCCACAGGGTGGAATTCACCCCTCCACTTT,CASSLNPTGWNSPLHF